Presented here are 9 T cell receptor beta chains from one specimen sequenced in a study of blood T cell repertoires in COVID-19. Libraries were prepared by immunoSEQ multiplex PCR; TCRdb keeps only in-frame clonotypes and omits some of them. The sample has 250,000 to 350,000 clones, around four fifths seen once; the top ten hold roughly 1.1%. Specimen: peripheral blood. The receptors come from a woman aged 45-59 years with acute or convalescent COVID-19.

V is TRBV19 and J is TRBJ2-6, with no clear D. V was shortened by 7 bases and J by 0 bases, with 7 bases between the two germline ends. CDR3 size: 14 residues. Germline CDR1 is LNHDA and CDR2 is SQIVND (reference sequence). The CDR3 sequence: CASTRNSGANVLTF. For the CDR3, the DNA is TGTGCCAGTACCAGAAACTCTGGGGCCAACGTCCTGACTTTC.

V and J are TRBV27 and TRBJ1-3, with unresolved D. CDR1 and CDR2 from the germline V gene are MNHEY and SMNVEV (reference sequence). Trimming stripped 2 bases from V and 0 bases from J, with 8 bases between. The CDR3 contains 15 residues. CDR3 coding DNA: TGTGCCAGCAGTTTAGGAGTGAGCTCTGGAAACACCATATATTTT. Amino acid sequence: CASSLGVSSGNTIYF.

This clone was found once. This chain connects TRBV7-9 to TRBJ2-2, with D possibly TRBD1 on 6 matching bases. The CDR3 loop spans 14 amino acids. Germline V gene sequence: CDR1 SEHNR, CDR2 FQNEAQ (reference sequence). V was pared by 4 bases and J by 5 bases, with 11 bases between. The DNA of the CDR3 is TGTGCCAGCAGCTATGGGGGCGCTACCGGGGAGCTGTTTTTT. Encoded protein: CASSYGGATGELFF.

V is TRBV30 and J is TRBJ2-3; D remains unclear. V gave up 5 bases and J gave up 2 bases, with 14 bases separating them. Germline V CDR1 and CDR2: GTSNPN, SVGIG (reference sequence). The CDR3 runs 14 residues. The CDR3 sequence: CAWGGIAHTDTQYF. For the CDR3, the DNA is TGTGCCTGGGGTGGAATAGCCCACACAGATACGCAGTATTTT.

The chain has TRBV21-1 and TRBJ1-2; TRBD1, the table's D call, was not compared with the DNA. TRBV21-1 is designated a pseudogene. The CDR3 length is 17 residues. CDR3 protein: CASSKTLTGATNVIYTF. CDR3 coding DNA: TGTGCCAGCAGCAAAACGTTAACAGGGGCCACCAATGTTATCTACACCTTC.

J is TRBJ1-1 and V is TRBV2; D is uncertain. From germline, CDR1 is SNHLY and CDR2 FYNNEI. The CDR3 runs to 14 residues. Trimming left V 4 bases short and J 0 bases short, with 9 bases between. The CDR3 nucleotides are TGTGCCAGCAGTGTTGGGCAGCTGAACACTGAAGCTTTCTTT. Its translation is CASSVGQLNTEAFF.

Here the CDR3 DNA reads TGTGCCAGCAGCTGGGGGACTAGCGGGAGGCCTTCGTACTTC. Protein: CASSWGTSGRPSYF. The chain joins TRBV6-5 to TRBJ2-7, with TRBD2 identical over 15 bases. The CDR3 runs 14 residues. The germline CDR1 and CDR2 sequences are MNHEY and SVGAGI. With 6 bases clipped from V and 12 bases from J, the junction kept 9 bases outside the gene matches.

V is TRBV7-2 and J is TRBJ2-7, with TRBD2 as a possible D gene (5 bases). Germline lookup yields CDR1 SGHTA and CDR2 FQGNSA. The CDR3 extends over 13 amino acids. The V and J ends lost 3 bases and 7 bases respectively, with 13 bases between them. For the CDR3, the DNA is TGTGCCAGCAGCTTTGGGAGCCCGAGGGAGCAGTACTTC. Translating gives CASSFGSPREQYF.

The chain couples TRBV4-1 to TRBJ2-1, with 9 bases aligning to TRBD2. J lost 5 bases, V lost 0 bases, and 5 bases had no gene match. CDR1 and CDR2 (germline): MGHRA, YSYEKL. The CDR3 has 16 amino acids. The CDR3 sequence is CASSQEAAGGDNEQFF. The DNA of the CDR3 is TGCGCCAGCAGCCAAGAGGCGGCGGGGGGGGACAATGAGCAGTTCTTC.